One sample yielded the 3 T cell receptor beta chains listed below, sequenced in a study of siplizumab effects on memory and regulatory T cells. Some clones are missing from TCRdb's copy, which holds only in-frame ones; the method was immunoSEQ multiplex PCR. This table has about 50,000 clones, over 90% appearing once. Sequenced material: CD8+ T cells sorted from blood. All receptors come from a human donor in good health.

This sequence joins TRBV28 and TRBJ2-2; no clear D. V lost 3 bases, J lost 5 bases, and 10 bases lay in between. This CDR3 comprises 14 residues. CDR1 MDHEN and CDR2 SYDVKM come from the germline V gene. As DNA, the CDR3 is TGTGCCAGCAGTTTTCTTATTTCGACCGGGGAGCTGTTTTTT. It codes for CASSFLISTGELFF.

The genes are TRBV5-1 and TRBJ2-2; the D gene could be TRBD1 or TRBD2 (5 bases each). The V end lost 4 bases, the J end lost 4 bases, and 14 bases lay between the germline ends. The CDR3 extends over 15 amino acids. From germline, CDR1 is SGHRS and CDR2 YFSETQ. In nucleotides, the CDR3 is TGCGCCAGCAGCCAAGGGACCTCGTTCACCGGGGAGCTGTTTTTT. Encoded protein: CASSQGTSFTGELFF.

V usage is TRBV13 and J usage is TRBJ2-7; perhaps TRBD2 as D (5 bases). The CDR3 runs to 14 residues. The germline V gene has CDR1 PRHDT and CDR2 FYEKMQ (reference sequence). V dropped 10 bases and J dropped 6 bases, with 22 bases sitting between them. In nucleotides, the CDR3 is TGTGCCACCAGAGGGTCAGGCTCAAGGAGCGAGCAGTACTTC. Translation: CATRGSGSRSEQYF.